This T cell receptor beta chain was captured by sequencing in a study of blood T cell repertoires in COVID-19. The protocol was immunoSEQ multiplex PCR, while the TCRdb copy is restricted to in-frame clones and leaves out a portion. In the table there are nearly 300,000 clones, about four fifths of which are singletons. With 4 bases clipped from V and 8 bases from J, the junction kept 11 bases outside the gene matches. There are 16 residues in the CDR3. The germline V gene has CDR1 SGHVS and CDR2 FQNEAQ. J is TRBJ2-5 and V is TRBV7-8, with 12 nucleotides matching TRBD2. Specimen: peripheral blood. This sequence was found in a human donor with COVID-19, enrolled during active disease. The donor label of this sample is uncertain. CDR3 residues: CASSYSTSGSLGTQYF. The CDR3 nucleotides read TGTGCCAGCAGCTACTCGACTAGCGGGAGTCTGGGAACCCAGTACTTC.